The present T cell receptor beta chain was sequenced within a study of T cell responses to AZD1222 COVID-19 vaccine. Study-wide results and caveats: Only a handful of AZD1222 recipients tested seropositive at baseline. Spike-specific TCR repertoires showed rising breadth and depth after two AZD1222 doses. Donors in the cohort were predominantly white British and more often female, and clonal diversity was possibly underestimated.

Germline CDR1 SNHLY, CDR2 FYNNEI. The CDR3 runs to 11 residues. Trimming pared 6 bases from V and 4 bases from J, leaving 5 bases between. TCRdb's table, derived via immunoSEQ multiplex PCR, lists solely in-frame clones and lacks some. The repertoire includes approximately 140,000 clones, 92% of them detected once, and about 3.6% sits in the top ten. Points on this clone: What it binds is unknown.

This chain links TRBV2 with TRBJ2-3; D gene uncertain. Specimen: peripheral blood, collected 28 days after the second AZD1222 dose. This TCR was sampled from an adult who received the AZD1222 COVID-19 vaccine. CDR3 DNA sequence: TGTGCCAGCAGCCAGGCAGATACGCAGTATTTT. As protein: CASSQADTQYF.